This entry is about one T cell receptor (beta chain). These data come from a study of blood T cell repertoires in COVID-19. Study-level information: T cells, B-cell-depleted T cells, or PBMCs supplied cDNA or gDNA.

Authors' data handling: Amplification with reference gene primers provided the estimates of nucleated cell counts. TCRdb keeps only in-frame clones here, not all; method: immunoSEQ multiplex PCR. The V and J calls and clone size are taken from that table; D and trimming were inferred from the DNA. Here the sample spans 80,000 to 100,000 clones, roughly 80% being singletons. V was pared by 7 bases and J by 3 bases, with 3 bases of the junction left unmatched. The CDR3 is 13 amino acids. CDR1 is LNHDA, CDR2 SQIVND, per germline (reference sequence). Sequenced input: peripheral blood. This TCR came from a man aged 55 to 70 with acute or convalescent COVID-19. The chain joins TRBV19 to TRBJ1-2, with 9 positions matching TRBD1. The CDR3 loop reads CASKQGAYYGYTF. In nucleotides, the CDR3 is TGTGCCAGTAAACAGGGGGCATACTATGGCTACACCTTC.